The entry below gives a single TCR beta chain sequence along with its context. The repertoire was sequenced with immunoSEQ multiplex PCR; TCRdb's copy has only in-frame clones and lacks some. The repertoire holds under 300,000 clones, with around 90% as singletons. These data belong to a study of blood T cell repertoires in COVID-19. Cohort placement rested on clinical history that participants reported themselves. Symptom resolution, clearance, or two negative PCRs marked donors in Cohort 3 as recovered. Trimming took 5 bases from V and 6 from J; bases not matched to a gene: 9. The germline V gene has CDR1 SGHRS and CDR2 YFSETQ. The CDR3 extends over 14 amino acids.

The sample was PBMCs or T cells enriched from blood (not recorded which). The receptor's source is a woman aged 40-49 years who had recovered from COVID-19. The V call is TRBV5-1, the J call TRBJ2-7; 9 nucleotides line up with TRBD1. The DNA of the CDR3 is TGCGCCAGCAGGAAGGGACAGGGAGGAAGCGAGCAGTACTTC. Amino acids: CASRKGQGGSEQYF.